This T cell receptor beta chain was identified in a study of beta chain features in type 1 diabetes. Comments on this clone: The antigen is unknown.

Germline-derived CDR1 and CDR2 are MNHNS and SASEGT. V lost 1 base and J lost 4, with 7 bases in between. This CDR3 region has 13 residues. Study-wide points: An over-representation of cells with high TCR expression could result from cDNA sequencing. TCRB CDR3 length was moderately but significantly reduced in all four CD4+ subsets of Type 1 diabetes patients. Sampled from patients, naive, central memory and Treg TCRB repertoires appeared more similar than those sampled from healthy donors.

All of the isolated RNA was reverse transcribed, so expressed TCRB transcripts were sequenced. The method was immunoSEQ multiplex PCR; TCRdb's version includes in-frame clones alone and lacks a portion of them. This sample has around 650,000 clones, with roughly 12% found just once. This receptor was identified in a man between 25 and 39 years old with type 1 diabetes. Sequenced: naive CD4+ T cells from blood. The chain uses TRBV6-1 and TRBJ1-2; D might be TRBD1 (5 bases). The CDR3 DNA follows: TGTGCCAGCAGTGAAGGGACACCCTATGGCTACACCTTC. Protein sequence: CASSEGTPYGYTF.